This TCR beta chain stems from a study of cytotoxic CD8 clonotypes in ibrutinib-treated CLL. Sequenced by immunoSEQ multiplex PCR; TCRdb stores in-frame clones only, minus some. This table holds 250,000 to 350,000 clones, around 69% found once. Study results and limitations: Clonality rose at ibrutinib response and fell back toward baseline at progression. With treatment, public clonotypes, which were uncommon, either contracted or remained stable.

With cryopreserved PBMCs as the source, roughly 2 micrograms of genomic DNA went to TCR beta libraries. For this clone: Its antigen is not identified.

The CDR3 contains 13 residues. V was clipped by 6 bases and J by 4 bases, with 12 bases between them. The germline CDR1 and CDR2 sequences are MGHDK and SYGVNS. The TCR comes from a human donor with chronic lymphocytic leukemia. Sample: PBMCs, taken at disease progression, from a patient treated with ibrutinib. V is TRBV25-1 and J is TRBJ2-5; tentatively, D is TRBD1 (6 bases). CDR3 in amino acids: CASRGQGRETQYF. Here the CDR3 DNA reads TGTGCCAGCAGGGGGCAGGGGAGAGAGACCCAGTACTTC.